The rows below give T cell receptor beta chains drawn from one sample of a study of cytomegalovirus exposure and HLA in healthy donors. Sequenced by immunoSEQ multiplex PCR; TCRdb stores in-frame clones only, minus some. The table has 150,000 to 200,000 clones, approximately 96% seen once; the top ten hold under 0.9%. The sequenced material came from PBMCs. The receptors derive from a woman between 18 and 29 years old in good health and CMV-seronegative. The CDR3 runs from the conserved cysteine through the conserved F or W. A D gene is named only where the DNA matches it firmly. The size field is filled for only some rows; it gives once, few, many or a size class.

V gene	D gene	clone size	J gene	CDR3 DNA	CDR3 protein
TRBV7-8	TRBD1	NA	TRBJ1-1	TGTGCCAGCAGCTTACTCCGGACAGGGAACACTGAAGCTTTCTTT	CASSLLRTGNTEAFF
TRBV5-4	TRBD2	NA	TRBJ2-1	TGTGCCAGCCAGCTTGGTAGCCTAGCGGGGGGCGGGAATGAGCAGTTCTTC	CASQLGSLAGGGNEQFF
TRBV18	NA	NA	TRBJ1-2	TGTGCCAGCTCACTCGACAGACTTAACTATGGCTACACCTTC	CASSLDRLNYGYTF
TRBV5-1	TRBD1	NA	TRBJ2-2	TGCGCCAGCAGCTGGGGACAGTACACCGGGGAGCTGTTTTTT	CASSWGQYTGELFF
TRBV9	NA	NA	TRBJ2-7	TGTGCCAGCAGCGTTGCCGGGACTTCAGACTACGAGCAGTACTTC	CASSVAGTSDYEQYF
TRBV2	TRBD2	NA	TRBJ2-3	TGTGCCAGCAGTGAGAGCGGGGGGTTGGGGCAGTATTTT	CASSESGGLGQYF
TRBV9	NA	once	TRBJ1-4	TGTGCCAGCAGCGTCGGAACAGCAACTAATGAAAAACTGTTTTTT	CASSVGTATNEKLFF
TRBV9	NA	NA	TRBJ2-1	TGTGCCAGCAGCGTAGGCCCACAGGGCTACAATGAGCAGTTCTTC	CASSVGPQGYNEQFF
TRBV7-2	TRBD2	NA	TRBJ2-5	TGTGCCAGCAGCTTTGCGGGGGGGCCGAGAGAGACCCAGTACTTC	CASSFAGGPRETQYF
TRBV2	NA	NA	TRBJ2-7	TGTGCCAGCAGCTTCGTTCCGGGGGAGCAGTACTTC	CASSFVPGEQYF
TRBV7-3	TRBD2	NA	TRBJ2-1	TGTGCCAGCAGCCCCGGACTAGCGGGAATCTATGAGCAGTTCTTC	CASSPGLAGIYEQFF
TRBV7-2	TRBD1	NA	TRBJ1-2	TGTGCCAGCAGCCCATACTTAACAGGGGTTAACTATGGCTACACCTTC	CASSPYLTGVNYGYTF
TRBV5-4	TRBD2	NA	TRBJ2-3	TGTGCCAGCAGCGCTAGCGGGGAGCACACAGATACGCAGTATTTT	CASSASGEHTDTQYF
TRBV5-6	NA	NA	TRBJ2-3	TGTGCCAGCAGTTACGACTTAGCGCGGGCAGATACGCAGTATTTT	CASSYDLARADTQYF
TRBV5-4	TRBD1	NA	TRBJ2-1	TGTGCCAGCAGCCCGGGGACAGAAACCTACAATGAGCAGTTCTTC	CASSPGTETYNEQFF
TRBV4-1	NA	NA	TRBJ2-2	TGCGCCAGCAGCCAAGGCGCCCGGAACACCGGGGAGCTGTTTTTT	CASSQGARNTGELFF
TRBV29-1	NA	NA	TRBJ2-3	TGCAGCGTTGAAAGCGGTAGCACAGATACGCAGTATTTT	CSVESGSTDTQYF
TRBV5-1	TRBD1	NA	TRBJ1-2	TGCGCCAGCTCCCGGGACAGCGCAAACTATGGCTACACCTTC	CASSRDSANYGYTF